This T cell receptor beta chain was retrieved from a study of cytomegalovirus exposure and HLA in healthy donors. Clones were sequenced by immunoSEQ multiplex PCR, and TCRdb holds only the in-frame ones, with some missing. The repertoire holds around 250,000 clones, nearly 90% seen once, with 0.35% to 0.4% in the top ten. CDR1 and CDR2 from the germline V gene are SGHRS and YFSETQ. The CDR3 consists of 15 residues. Trimming removed 1 base from V and 1 base from J, with 12 bases in between. Worth noting for this clone: The antigen is undetermined.

General study points: It was about 150 TCR beta chains that were listed as cytomegalovirus-associated. Specificity of three CMV-associated chains for CMV antigens was verified in vitro.

The receptor's source is a woman in her late teens or twenties in good health and CMV-seronegative. The V and J genes are TRBV5-1 and TRBJ2-7; D might be TRBD1 (6 bases). Material: PBMCs. The CDR3 loop reads CASSLLTGPSYEQYV. In DNA, the CDR3 is TGCGCCAGCAGCTTGTTGACAGGCCCTTCCTACGAGCAGTACGTC.